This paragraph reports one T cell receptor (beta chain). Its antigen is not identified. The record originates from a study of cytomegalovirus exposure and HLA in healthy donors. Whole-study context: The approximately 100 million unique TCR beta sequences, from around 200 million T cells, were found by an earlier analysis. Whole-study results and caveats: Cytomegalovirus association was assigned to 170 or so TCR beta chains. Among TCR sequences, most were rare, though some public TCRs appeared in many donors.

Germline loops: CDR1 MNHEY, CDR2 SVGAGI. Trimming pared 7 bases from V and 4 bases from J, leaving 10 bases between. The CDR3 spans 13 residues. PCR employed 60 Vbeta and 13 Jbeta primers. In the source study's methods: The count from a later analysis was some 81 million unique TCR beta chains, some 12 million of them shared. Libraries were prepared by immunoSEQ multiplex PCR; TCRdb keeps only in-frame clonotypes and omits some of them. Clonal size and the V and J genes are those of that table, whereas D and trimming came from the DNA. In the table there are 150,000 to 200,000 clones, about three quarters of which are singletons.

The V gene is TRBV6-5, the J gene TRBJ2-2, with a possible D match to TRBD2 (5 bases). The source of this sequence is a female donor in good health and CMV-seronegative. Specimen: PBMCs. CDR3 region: CASKGGPTGELFF. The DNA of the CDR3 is TGTGCCAGCAAAGGCGGGCCCACCGGGGAGCTGTTTTTT.